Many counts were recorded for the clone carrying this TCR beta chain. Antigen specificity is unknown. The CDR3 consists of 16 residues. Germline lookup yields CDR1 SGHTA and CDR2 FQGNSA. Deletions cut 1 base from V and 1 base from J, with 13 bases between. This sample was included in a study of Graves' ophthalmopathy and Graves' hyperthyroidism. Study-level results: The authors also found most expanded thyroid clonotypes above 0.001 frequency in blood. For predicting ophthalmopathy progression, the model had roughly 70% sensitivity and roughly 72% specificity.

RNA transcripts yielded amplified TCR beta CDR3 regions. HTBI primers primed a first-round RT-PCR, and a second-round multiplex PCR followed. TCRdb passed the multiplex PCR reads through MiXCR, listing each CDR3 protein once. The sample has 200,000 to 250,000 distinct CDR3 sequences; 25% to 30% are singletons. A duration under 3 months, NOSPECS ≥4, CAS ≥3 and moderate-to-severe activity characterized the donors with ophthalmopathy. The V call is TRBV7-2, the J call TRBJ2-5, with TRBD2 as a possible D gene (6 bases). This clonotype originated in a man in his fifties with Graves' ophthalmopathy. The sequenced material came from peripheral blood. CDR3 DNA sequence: TGTGCCAGCAGCTTAGGTTTAGGGCGGGGCCAAGAGACCCAGTACTTC. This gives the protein CASSLGLGRGQETQYF.